This T cell receptor (beta chain) was profiled in a study of shared T cell receptors in the human thymus. Profiled with immunoSEQ multiplex PCR; TCRdb holds only in-frame clones, not every one. The sample has hundreds of thousands of clones, roughly 86% seen once. Germline values: CDR1 MNHEY, CDR2 SMNVEV (reference sequence). This CDR3 spans 14 amino acids. Trimming pared 6 bases from V and 1 base from J, leaving 12 bases between. The sample was also linked to a second study, of human thymus T cells. In that study: It was from resections taken during corrective heart surgery that the thymus tissue came. What related research reported was that thymic repertoires overlapped highly among unrelated individuals.

V usage is TRBV27 and J usage is TRBJ1-1; D gene unclear. The sequencing sample was made of thymocytes. This clonotype was obtained from a boy under two years old with a congenital heart defect. CDR3 sequence reads: CASRLGAWNTEAFF. Here the CDR3 DNA reads TGTGCCAGCAGGCTAGGAGCCTGGAACACTGAAGCTTTCTTT.